This TCR beta chain was retrieved from a study of blood T cell repertoires in COVID-19. Study background: T cells, B-cell-depleted T cells, or PBMCs provided the cDNA or gDNA that served as material.

In germline, CDR1 is MDHEN, CDR2 SYDVKM. Trimming removed 4 bases at V and 4 bases at J, with 20 bases between. The CDR3 runs to 16 residues. Sequenced by immunoSEQ multiplex PCR; TCRdb stores in-frame clones only, minus some. The sample has tens of thousands of clones, 80% to 95% seen once. Source material: peripheral blood. The clonotype originates from a woman in her sixties or seventies with active COVID-19. The rearrangement uses TRBV28 and TRBJ2-7; a weak D match, TRBD2 (7 bases). CDR3 amino acids: CASSWNVRGADYEQYF. DNA for the CDR3: TGTGCCAGCAGTTGGAACGTTCGGGGGGCGGATTACGAGCAGTACTTC.